Sequencing of this T cell receptor (beta chain) was carried out in a study of cytomegalovirus exposure and HLA in healthy donors. The CDR3 is 13 residues long. Germline-derived CDR1 and CDR2 are MNHEY and SVGAGI. Trimming stripped 2 bases from V and 1 base from J, with 6 bases between. This PCR relied on a set of 60 Vbeta primers and 13 Jbeta primers. Libraries were prepared by immunoSEQ multiplex PCR; TCRdb keeps only in-frame clonotypes and omits some of them. The sample shows 140,000 to 150,000 clones, approximately 80% of them seen only once. The source of this sequence is a man aged 40-55 years in good health and CMV-seronegative. Sequenced: PBMCs. This chain uses TRBV6-5 with TRBJ2-7; D remains ambiguous. CDR3 protein: CASSYIGSYEQYF. The CDR3 DNA is TGTGCCAGCAGTTACATCGGGTCCTACGAGCAGTACTTC.